This record concerns one T cell receptor beta chain sequence. Original methodology: Amplifying reference gene primers gave estimates of nucleated cell counts. Generated by immunoSEQ multiplex PCR, the TCRdb table keeps only in-frame clones and is missing some. The D gene and trimming were derived from the DNA, and the V and J assignments and clone size from that table. Here the sample spans 180,000 or so clones, 75% to 90% being singletons. This record belongs to a study of blood T cell repertoires in COVID-19. Study at large: COVID-19 samples collected from the United States, Italy and Spain covered acute and convalescent phases. T cells, B-cell-depleted T cells, or PBMCs supplied cDNA or gDNA.

The germline gives CDR1 GTSNPN, CDR2 SVGIG (reference sequence). Unmatched junction bases numbered 3, after V lost 1 base and J lost 12 bases. CDR3 size: 12 residues. The source of this sequence is a man in his forties or fifties with acute or convalescent COVID-19. Sequencing was carried out using peripheral blood. V usage is TRBV30 and J usage is TRBJ1-4; TRBD1 agrees at 9 bases. CDR3 nucleotides: TGTGCCTGGAGTGGGGACAGGGAAGAACTGTTTTTT. Translation: CAWSGDREELFF.